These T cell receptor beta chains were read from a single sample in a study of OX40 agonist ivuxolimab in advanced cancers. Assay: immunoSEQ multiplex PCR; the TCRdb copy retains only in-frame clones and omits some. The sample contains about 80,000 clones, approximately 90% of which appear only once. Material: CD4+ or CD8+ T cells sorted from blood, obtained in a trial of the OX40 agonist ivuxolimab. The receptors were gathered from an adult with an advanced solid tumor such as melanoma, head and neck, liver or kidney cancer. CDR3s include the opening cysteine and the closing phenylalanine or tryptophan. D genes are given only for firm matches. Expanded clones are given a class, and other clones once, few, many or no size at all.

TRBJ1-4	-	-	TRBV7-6	CASSLGPGGNEKLFF	TGTGCCAGCAGCTTAGGACCGGGTGGTAATGAAAAACTGTTTTTT
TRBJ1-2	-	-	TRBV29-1	CSVDPGLNYGYTF	TGCAGCGTTGATCCGGGGCTTAACTATGGCTACACCTTC
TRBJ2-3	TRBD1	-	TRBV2	CASSDRVSADTQYF	TGTGCCAGCAGCGACAGGGTTAGCGCAGATACGCAGTATTTT
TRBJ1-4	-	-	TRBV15	CATIFNGGQGNEKLFF	TGTGCCACCATCTTTAACGGGGGGCAGGGTAATGAAAAACTGTTTTTT
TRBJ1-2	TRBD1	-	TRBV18	CASSPPGQGYGYTF	TGTGCCAGCTCACCACCGGGACAGGGGTATGGCTACACCTTC
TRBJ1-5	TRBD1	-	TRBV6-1	CASTFDRESNQPQHF	TGTGCCAGCACTTTTGACAGGGAAAGCAATCAGCCCCAGCATTTT
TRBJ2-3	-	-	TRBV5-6	CASSLGQLDTQYF	TGTGCCAGCAGCTTAGGACAGCTAGATACGCAGTATTTT
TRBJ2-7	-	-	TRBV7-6	CASSLSWTENYEQYF	TGTGCCAGCAGCCTAAGTTGGACAGAGAATTACGAGCAGTACTTC
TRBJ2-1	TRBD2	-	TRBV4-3	CASSQDTSGAYYNEQFF	TGCGCCAGCAGCCAAGATACTAGCGGGGCGTACTACAATGAGCAGTTCTTC
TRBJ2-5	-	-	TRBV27	CASSLSGNQETQYF	TGTGCCAGCAGTCTCTCAGGAAACCAAGAGACCCAGTACTTC
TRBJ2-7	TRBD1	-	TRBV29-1	CSAQTFGTGSYEQYF	TGCAGCGCCCAAACATTCGGGACAGGTTCGTACGAGCAGTACTTC
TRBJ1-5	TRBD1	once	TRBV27	CASGPPGQDPNQPQHF	TGTGCCAGCGGACCTCCGGGACAGGACCCCAATCAGCCCCAGCATTTT
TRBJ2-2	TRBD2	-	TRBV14	CASSHPRGLSDTGELFF	TGTGCCAGCAGCCATCCCCGGGGACTATCCGACACCGGGGAGCTGTTTTTT
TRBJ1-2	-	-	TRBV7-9	CASSSDSDYGYTF	TGTGCCAGCAGCTCAGACAGTGACTATGGCTACACCTTC
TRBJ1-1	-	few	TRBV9	CASSVGGMNTEAFF	TGTGCCAGCAGCGTAGGGGGCATGAACACTGAAGCTTTCTTT
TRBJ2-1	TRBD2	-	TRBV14	CASSPVLAGQGEQFF	TGTGCCAGCAGCCCGGTACTAGCGGGGCAGGGGGAGCAGTTCTTC
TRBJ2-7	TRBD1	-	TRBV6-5	CASSYGTGAYEQYF	TGTGCCAGCAGTTACGGGACAGGGGCCTACGAGCAGTACTTC
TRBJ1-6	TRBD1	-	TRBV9	CASSAYNSKRGRERSGNSPLHF	TGTGCCAGCAGCGCCTATAATTCCAAGAGGGGGCGCGAAAGGTCGGGAAATTCACCCCTCCACTTT
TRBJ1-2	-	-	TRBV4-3	CASSQDREGHGYTF	TGCGCCAGCAGCCAAGATAGAGAGGGGCATGGCTACACCTTC
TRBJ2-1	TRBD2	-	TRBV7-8	CASSFLAGGPIDEQFF	TGTGCCAGCAGCTTTCTAGCGGGGGGGCCTATCGATGAGCAGTTCTTC
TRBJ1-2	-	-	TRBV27	CASSLSEAGAHGYTF	TGTGCCAGCAGTTTATCGGAGGCAGGGGCACATGGCTACACCTTC
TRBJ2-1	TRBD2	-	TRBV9	CASSATSGGAQEQFF	TGTGCCAGCAGCGCGACTAGCGGGGGGGCACAGGAGCAGTTCTTC
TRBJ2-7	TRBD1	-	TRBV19	CASSAGGSYEQYF	TGTGCCAGTAGTGCAGGGGGTTCCTACGAGCAGTACTTC
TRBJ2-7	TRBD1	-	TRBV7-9	CASSIPKAGTGEHEQYF	TGTGCCAGCAGCATACCGAAAGCCGGGACAGGGGAACACGAGCAGTACTTC
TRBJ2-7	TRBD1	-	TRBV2	CASSGQGQYEQYF	TGTGCCAGCAGTGGACAGGGTCAGTACGAGCAGTACTTC
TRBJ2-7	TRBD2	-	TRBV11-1	CASSHTRQRGKTYEQYF	TGTGCCAGCAGCCACACCCGGCAGCGGGGTAAGACCTACGAGCAGTACTTC
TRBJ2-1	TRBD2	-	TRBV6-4	CASSDSFSGGNGEQFF	TGTGCCAGCAGTGACTCGTTTAGCGGGGGGAACGGAGAGCAGTTCTTC
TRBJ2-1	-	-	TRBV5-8	CASPAGYYNEQFF	TGTGCCAGCCCTGCAGGATATTACAATGAGCAGTTCTTC
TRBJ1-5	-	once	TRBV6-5	CASSSVSGGNQPQHF	TGTGCCAGCAGTTCCGTATCGGGGGGCAATCAGCCCCAGCATTTT
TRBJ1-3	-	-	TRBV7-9	CASSLSTEWSSGNTIYF	TGTGCCAGCAGCTTAAGCACGGAATGGAGCTCTGGAAACACCATATATTTT
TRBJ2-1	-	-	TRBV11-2	CASSLDPAVQKNEQFF	TGTGCCAGCAGCTTAGATCCAGCGGTGCAAAAAAATGAGCAGTTCTTC
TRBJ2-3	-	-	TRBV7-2	CASSLAGGEGHTQYF	TGTGCCAGCAGCTTAGCGGGGGGTGAGGGGCATACGCAGTATTTT
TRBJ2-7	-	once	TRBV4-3	CASSQDHGAYEQYF	TGCGCCAGCAGCCAAGATCACGGAGCCTACGAGCAGTACTTC
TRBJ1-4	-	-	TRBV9	CASSGRTGWGLNEKLFF	TGTGCCAGCAGCGGTAGAACAGGGTGGGGTTTAAATGAAAAACTGTTTTTT
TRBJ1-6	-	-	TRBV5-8	CASSSDGARKYNSPLHF	TGTGCCAGCAGCTCGGACGGGGCCCGAAAATATAATTCACCCCTCCACTTT
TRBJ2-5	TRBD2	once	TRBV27	CASSFGTSGGETQYF	TGTGCCAGCAGTTTCGGGACTAGCGGGGGTGAGACCCAGTACTTC
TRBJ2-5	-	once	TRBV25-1	CASSESGYQETQYF	TGTGCCAGCAGTGAGTCGGGGTACCAAGAGACCCAGTACTTC
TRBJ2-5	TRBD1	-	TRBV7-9	CASSDRTGRQETQYF	TGTGCCAGCAGCGACCGGACAGGGAGACAAGAGACCCAGTACTTC
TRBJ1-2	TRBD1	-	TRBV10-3	CAISESQATGDYGYTF	TGTGCCATCAGTGAGTCCCAAGCCACAGGGGACTATGGCTACACCTTC
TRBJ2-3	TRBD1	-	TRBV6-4	CASSEGDSPTDTQYF	TGTGCCAGCAGTGAGGGGGACAGTCCCACAGATACGCAGTATTTT
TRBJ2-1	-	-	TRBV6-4	CASSDVGAHNEQFF	TGTGCCAGCAGTGACGTGGGGGCTCACAATGAGCAGTTCTTC
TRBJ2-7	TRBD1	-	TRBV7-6	CASSFGTGPYEQYF	TGTGCCAGCAGCTTTGGGACAGGGCCCTACGAGCAGTACTTC
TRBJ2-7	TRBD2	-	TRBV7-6	CASSSLPSGGEEQYF	TGTGCCAGCAGCTCGCTCCCTAGCGGGGGGGAGGAGCAGTACTTC
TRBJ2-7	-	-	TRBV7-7	CASSFGTGTYEQYF	TGTGCCAGCAGCTTCGGGACGGGGACCTACGAGCAGTACTTC
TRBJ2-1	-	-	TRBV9	CASSVGGGSNEQFF	TGTGCCAGCAGCGTAGGAGGGGGATCAAATGAGCAGTTCTTC
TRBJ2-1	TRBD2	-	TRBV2	CASSGGGGANEQFF	TGTGCCAGCAGTGGTGGCGGGGGGGCGAATGAGCAGTTCTTC
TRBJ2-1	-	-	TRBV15	CATSRAHGWGAYNEQFF	TGTGCCACCAGCAGAGCCCACGGATGGGGGGCATACAATGAGCAGTTCTTC
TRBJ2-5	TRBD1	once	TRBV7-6	CASRSGQGLETQYF	TGTGCCAGCAGATCGGGACAGGGGTTGGAGACCCAGTACTTC
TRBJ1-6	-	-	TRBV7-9	CASSFFGSPLHF	TGTGCCAGCAGCTTTTTCGGGTCACCCCTCCACTTT
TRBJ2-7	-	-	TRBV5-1	CASSLLPAFGYEQYF	TGCGCCAGCAGCTTGCTGCCAGCGTTTGGATACGAGCAGTACTTC
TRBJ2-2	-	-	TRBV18	CASSPPTGELFF	TGTGCCAGCTCACCACCGACCGGGGAGCTGTTTTTT
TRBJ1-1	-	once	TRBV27	CASSLGGALMNTEAFF	TGTGCCAGCAGTTTGGGGGGGGCCCTCATGAACACTGAAGCTTTCTTT
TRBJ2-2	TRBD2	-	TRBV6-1	CASSEIGGGATAGELFF	TGTGCCAGCAGTGAAATAGGCGGGGGGGCGACAGCCGGGGAGCTGTTTTTT
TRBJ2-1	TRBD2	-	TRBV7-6	CASSSGGGEQFF	TGTGCCAGCAGCTCAGGCGGGGGGGAGCAGTTCTTC
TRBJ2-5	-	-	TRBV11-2	CASSYDSGQETQYF	TGTGCCAGCAGTTACGACAGTGGACAAGAGACCCAGTACTTC
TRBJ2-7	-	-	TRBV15	CATSRDTGTTYEQYF	TGTGCCACCAGCAGAGACACCGGGACAACCTACGAGCAGTACTTC
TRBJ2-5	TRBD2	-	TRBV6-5	CASSYFSGVKTQYF	TGTGCCAGCAGTTACTTTAGCGGGGTAAAGACCCAGTACTTC